This TCR beta chain was identified during a study of T cell repertoires in cytomegalovirus infection (dated by TCRdb to about 2019). About the full investigation: The HLA type of each donor mattered for the analysis, because public TCR beta signatures pointed to carriage of CMV infection along with the matching HLA type.

Sequencing took place on an Illumina HiSeq 1500. TCRdb passed the public sequencing reads through fastp at Q25 and MiXCR, retaining productive beta sequences. Each CDR3 protein gets just one entry, which takes the most common genes and DNA from the rows behind it. Counted in this sample were 150,000 to 200,000 distinct CDR3 sequences; approximately 9.6% of them appeared once. The ten largest account for about 5% of the sample. For CDR1 and CDR2, the germline V gene lists MNHEY and SVGAGI. From its cysteine to its phenylalanine, the CDR3 spans 15 amino acids. CDR3 DNA is the only sequence kept; it has 45 bases, read in frame from the first base. V loses 0 bases, J loses 2 bases, and the germline ends lie 9 bases apart. Overall results and qualifications from the work: Cumulative frequency of public TCR beta family members discriminated carriers of CMV infection plus the relevant HLA type in this cohort and an independent roughly 330-donor cohort. In the ex vivo response, HLA-C-restricted CMV-specific TCR beta clonotypes were dominant, and in two of eight donors the single most frequent clonotype came from this HLA-C-restricted group.

At least ten counts were recorded for this clonotype. This receptor's antigen is unknown. Base quality data are lacking; no much larger clone is found one base away. Recombination connected TRBV6-5 to TRBJ2-3, with no reliable assignment of the D segment. The receptor was isolated from a human donor in good health (CMV status not recorded). Some clones in this sample may be carry-over from other donors' samples. The sequencing input was PBMCs. The DNA is as follows: TGTGCCAGCAGTTACTCGAGGCCCTACACAGATACGCAGTATTTT. It translates as CASSYSRPYTDTQYF.